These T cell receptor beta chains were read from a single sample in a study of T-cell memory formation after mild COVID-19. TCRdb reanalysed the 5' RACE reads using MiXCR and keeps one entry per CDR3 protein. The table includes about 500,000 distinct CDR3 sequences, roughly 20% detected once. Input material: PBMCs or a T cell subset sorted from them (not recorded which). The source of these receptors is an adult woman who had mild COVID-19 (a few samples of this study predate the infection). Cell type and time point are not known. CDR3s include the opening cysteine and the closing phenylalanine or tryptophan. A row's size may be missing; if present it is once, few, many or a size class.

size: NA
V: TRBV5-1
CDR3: CASSIRNFEETQYF

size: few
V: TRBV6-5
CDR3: CASSLDGTGSYEQYF

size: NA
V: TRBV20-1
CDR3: CSATGRRNTEAFF

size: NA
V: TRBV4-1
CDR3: CASSHPGQGNTDTQYF

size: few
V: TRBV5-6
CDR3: CASSLGAGGGIYGYTF

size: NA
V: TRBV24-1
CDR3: CATSDFWGHEQFF

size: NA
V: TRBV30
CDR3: CAWSAKGRKSTDTQYF

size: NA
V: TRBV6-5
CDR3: CASSLGPKETQYF

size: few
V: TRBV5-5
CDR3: CASSSIEGGRSYEQYF

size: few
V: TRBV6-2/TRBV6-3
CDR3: CASTHRYEQFF

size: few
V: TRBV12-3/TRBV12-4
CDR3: CASSHSGQIPNYGYTF

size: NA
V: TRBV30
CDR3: CAWSVTGGETQYF

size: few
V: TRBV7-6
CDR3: CARVGRQPNQPQHF

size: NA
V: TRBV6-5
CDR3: CASSTEPNYGYTF

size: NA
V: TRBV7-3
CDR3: CASSIGPIPSEQFF

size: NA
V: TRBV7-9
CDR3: CASSLPAGEAFF

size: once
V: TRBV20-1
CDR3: CSARGSREQYF

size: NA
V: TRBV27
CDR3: CASSLPPLAGVIDTQYF

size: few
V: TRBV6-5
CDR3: CASSYSLSYNEQFF

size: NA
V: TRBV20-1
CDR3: CSARKVGADEQYF

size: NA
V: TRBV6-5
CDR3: CASSYLAAQYF

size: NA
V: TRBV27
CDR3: CASTFRGGYNEQFF

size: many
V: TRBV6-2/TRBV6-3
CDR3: CASRQGVGNYGYTF

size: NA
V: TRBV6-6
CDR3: CASSYETGPGEQFF

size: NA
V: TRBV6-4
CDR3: CASSVKDRAYEQFF

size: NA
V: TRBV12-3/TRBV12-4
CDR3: CASSLTSGLSNIQYF

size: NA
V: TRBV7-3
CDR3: CASSLQGTGYYNEQFF

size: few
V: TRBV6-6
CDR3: CASSYGQGTGNTIYF

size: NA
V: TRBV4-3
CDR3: CASSQEGEEQYF

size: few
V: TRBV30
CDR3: CAWSDRWAEQFF

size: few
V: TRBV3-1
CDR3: CASSQDLAGGPYEQFF

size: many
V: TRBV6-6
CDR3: CASTAQAGLAGGSNTGELFF

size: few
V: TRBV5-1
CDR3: CASSLAAAYEQYF

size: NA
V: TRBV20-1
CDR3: CSARDPQTGTGGFGYTF

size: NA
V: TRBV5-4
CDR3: CASSLPSGAVGELFF

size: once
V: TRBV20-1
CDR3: CSALRADYGYTF

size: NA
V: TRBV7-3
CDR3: CASSVGPGREQFF

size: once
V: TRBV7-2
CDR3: CASSPDRAVANTGELFF

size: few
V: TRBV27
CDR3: CASSLTGPGGQPQHF

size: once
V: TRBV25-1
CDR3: CASSEGVDPYEQYF

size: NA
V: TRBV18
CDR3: CASSRTHPHEQYF